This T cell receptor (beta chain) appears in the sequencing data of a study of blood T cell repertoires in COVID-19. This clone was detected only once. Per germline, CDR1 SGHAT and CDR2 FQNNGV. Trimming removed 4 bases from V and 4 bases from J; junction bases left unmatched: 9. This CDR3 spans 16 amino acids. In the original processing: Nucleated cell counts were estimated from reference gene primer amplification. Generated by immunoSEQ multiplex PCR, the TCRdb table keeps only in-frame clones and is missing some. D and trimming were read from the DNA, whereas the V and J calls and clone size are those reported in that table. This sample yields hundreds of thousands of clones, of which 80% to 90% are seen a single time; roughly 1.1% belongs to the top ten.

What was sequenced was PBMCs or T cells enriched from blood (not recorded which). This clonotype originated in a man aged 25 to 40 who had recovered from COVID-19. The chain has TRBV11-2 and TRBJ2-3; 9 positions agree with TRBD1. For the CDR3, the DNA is TGTGCCAGCAGCTCCGACAGGGGGGTTTGGGCAGATACGCAGTATTTT. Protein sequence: CASSSDRGVWADTQYF. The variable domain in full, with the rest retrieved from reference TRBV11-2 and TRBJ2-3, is EAGVAQSPRYKIIEKRQSVAFWCNPISGHATLYWYQQILGQGPKLLIQFQNNGVVDDSQLPKDRFSAERLKGVDSTLKIQPAKLEDSAVYLCASSSDRGVWADTQYFGPGTRLTVL.